Sequencing of this TCR beta chain was carried out in a study of cytomegalovirus exposure and HLA in healthy donors. At the level of the study: Sequencing of about 179 million T cells in an earlier analysis found 95 million to 120 million unique TCR beta sequences. Around 85 million unique TCRs from HLA-typed donors were held in an early data release.

Primers included in the PCR were 60 Vbeta and 13 Jbeta primers. Some clones are missing from TCRdb's copy, which holds only in-frame ones; the method was immunoSEQ multiplex PCR. The sample shows 90,000 or so clones, 55% to 75% of them seen only once. With V trimmed by 8 bases and J by 6 bases, 13 bases remained unmatched. The CDR3 covers 15 residues. The germline V gene encodes CDR1 MRHNA and CDR2 SNTAGT. This clone has just a few counts. This rearrangement joins TRBV6-4 to TRBJ2-1, with 7 bases fitting TRBD2. The TCR sequence derives from a woman between 18 and 30 years old in good health and CMV-seropositive. Sequences were obtained from PBMCs. For the CDR3, the DNA is TGTGCCAGCCCTCCCACGGGGGGACCGCTCAATGAGCAGTTCTTC. Translation: CASPPTGGPLNEQFF.